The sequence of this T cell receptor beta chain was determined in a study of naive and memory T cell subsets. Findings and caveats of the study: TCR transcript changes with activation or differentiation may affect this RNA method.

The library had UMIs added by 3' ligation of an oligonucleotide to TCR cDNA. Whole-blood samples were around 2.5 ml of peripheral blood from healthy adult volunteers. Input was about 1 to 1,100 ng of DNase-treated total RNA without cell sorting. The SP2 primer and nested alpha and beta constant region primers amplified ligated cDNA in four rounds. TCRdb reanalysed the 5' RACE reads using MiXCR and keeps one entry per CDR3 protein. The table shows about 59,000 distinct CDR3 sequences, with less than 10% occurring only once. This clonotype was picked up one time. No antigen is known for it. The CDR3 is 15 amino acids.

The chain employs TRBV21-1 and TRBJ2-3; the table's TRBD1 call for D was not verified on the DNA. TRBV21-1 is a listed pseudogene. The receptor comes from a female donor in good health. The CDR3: CASSKGQGNTDTQYF. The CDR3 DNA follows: TGTGCCAGCAGCAAAGGCCAGGGGAACACAGATACGCAGTATTTT.